The 17 T cell receptor beta chains below were found in one sample sequenced in a study of cytomegalovirus exposure and HLA in healthy donors. In the PCR, 60 Vbeta and 13 Jbeta primers were used. Method: immunoSEQ multiplex PCR; TCRdb's copy keeps in-frame clones and lacks some. The sample carries roughly 79,000 clones, 74% recorded once. The sample comprised PBMCs. These receptors were taken from a woman aged 50 to 65 in good health and CMV-seropositive.

The rearrangement joins TRBV15 to TRBJ2-7; D might be TRBD2 (6 bases). The germline V and J ends were trimmed by 5 bases and 4 bases, with 15 bases remaining between them. There are 14 residues in the CDR3. CDR1 and CDR2 (germline): LNHNV, YYDKDF (reference sequence). DNA of the CDR3: TGTGCCACCAGCCCAATGGGACTGAAATACGAGCAGTACTTC. Its protein product is CATSPMGLKYEQYF.

CDR3 coding DNA: TGCAGCGTTAGCGGGACAGGGACTAGCTCCTACGAGCAGTACTTC. Amino acids: CSVSGTGTSSYEQYF. The gene calls are TRBV29-1 and TRBJ2-7, with D possibly matching TRBD1 (9 bases). The CDR3 runs to 15 residues. Trimming removed 5 bases at V and 0 bases at J, with 17 bases between. Per germline, CDR1 SQVTM and CDR2 ANQGSEA.

V usage is TRBV27 and J usage is TRBJ2-7, with TRBD2 identical over 7 bases. The V gene end was trimmed by 5 bases and the J gene end by 3 bases; junction bases not matched to a gene: 4. The CDR3 has 13 amino acids. CDR1 is MNHEY and CDR2 is SMNVEV in the germline V gene (reference sequence). CDR3 DNA: TGTGCCAGCAGTGCTAGCGGATACTACGAGCAGTACTTC. This encodes CASSASGYYEQYF.

The chain has TRBV29-1 and TRBJ2-1; 9 positions match TRBD2. V gave up 5 bases and J gave up 10 bases; unmatched junction bases: 12. The CDR3 totals 14 residues. Germline CDR1 reads SQVTM; CDR2 reads ANQGSEA. The CDR3 spells CSVIGIAGESEQFF. For the CDR3, the DNA is TGCAGCGTTATTGGGATAGCGGGAGAGTCGGAGCAGTTCTTC.

The chain uses TRBV4-2 and TRBJ2-7; TRBD2 agrees at 7 bases. Trimming cost V 0 bases and J 2 bases; bases outside gene matches: 4. CDR1 and CDR2 (germline): LGHNA, YNFKEQ. The CDR3 has 15 residues. CDR3 nucleotides: TGTGCCAGCAGCCAAGAGCGGGAGAGGACCTACGAGCAGTACTTC. Translation gives CASSQERERTYEQYF.

Only a few counts were recorded for this clone. The V and J genes are TRBV5-1 and TRBJ2-1; D not resolved. The V and J ends lost 5 bases and 0 bases respectively, with 15 bases between them. The CDR3 contains 16 residues. Germline CDR1 is SGHRS and CDR2 is YFSETQ. The CDR3 nucleotides are TGCGCCAGCAGTTTCGAATACAGTCTCTCCTACAATGAGCAGTTCTTC. Its translation is CASSFEYSLSYNEQFF.

The chain couples TRBV19 to TRBJ1-2, with D uncertain. The germline V and J ends were trimmed by 3 bases and 3 bases, with 11 bases remaining between them. Per germline, CDR1 LNHDA and CDR2 SQIVND (reference sequence). The CDR3 is 14 residues long. The CDR3 DNA follows: TGTGCCAGTAGTATGGAGGGTTTACACTATGGCTACACCTTC. This codes for CASSMEGLHYGYTF.

The chain links TRBV28 to TRBJ1-4; 7 bases fit TRBD1. CDR3 length: 19 residues. Losses at the gene ends were 5 bases for V and 3 bases for J; bases not matched to a gene: 18. Germline V CDR1 and CDR2: MDHEN, SYDVKM. As DNA, the CDR3 is TGTGCCAGCAGTATCCCCGGGACAAGGGGGCAATGGGCTAATGAAAAACTGTTTTTT. Protein sequence: CASSIPGTRGQWANEKLFF.

This chain links TRBV2 with TRBJ2-3; 7 nucleotides line up with TRBD2. Per the germline V gene, CDR1 is SNHLY and CDR2 is FYNNEI. The ends lost 7 bases at V and 4 bases at J; junction bases unmatched: 8. CDR3 length: 14 amino acids. CDR3 amino acids: CASNRAGEADTQYF. The CDR3 region has the DNA TGTGCCAGCAATAGGGCGGGAGAGGCAGATACGCAGTATTTT.

The V call is TRBV29-1, the J call TRBJ2-7, with TRBD1 matching 7 bases. The germline CDR1 and CDR2 sequences are SQVTM and ANQGSEA. There are 15 residues in the CDR3. V trimming: 4 bases; J trimming: 5 bases; junction bases outside the gene matches: 14. The chain's CDR3 is CSVASTGTFGDEQYF. CDR3 DNA: TGCAGCGTTGCCTCGACAGGGACCTTTGGGGACGAGCAGTACTTC.

This clone was observed a handful of times. The chain carries TRBV4-2 and TRBJ2-5, with 7 bases that match TRBD1. Germline values: CDR1 LGHNA, CDR2 YNFKEQ. V trimming: 4 bases; J trimming: 7 bases; junction bases outside the gene matches: 6. CDR3 length equals 13 residues. CDR3 in amino acids: CASSPRQGGTQYF. The CDR3 region has the DNA TGTGCCAGCAGCCCTAGACAGGGTGGGACCCAGTACTTC.

This chain links TRBV30 with TRBJ2-3; 12 positions agree with TRBD2. Trimming at V came to 2 bases and at J to 4 bases, leaving 7 bases not matched to a gene. Germline CDR1 is GTSNPN and CDR2 is SVGIG (reference sequence). This CDR3 is built from 16 residues. CDR3 in DNA: TGTGCCTGGAGTTCCCTGACTAGCGGGAGATCAGATACGCAGTATTTT. As protein: CAWSSLTSGRSDTQYF.

The V call is TRBV5-1, the J call TRBJ2-1, with 9 bases lining up with TRBD1. With V trimmed by 0 bases and J by 6 bases, 7 bases remained unmatched. Germline values: CDR1 SGHRS, CDR2 YFSETQ. This CDR3 has 16 residues. CDR3 in amino acids: CASSLELGQGLNEQFF. The CDR3 region has the DNA TGCGCCAGCAGCTTGGAATTAGGACAGGGGCTCAATGAGCAGTTCTTC.

The chain couples TRBV7-2 to TRBJ2-2, with a tentative D call TRBD2 (5 bases). Germline CDR1 reads SGHTA; CDR2 reads FQGNSA. CDR3 size: 15 residues. V lost 3 bases and J 7 bases, leaving 15 bases between the germline ends. The CDR3 DNA sequence: TGTGCCAGCAGCTTTGGGCGGGCCGGCCTCGGGGAGCTGTTTTTT. It codes for CASSFGRAGLGELFF.

CDR3 residues: CASSAVGSAGFSYGYTF. CDR3 DNA: TGTGCCAGTAGTGCAGTAGGGAGCGCCGGCTTTAGCTATGGCTACACCTTC. The chain links TRBV19 to TRBJ1-2; D remains ambiguous. Germline V gives CDR1 LNHDA, CDR2 SQIVND (reference sequence). Trimming shortened V by 5 bases and J by 4 bases, and 23 bases separated the two germline ends. CDR3 length: 17 amino acids.

The chain combines TRBV10-2 with TRBJ1-5; TRBD1 matches 7 bases. The CDR3 extends over 13 amino acids. Germline assignment: CDR1 WSHSY and CDR2 SAAADI. With 7 bases clipped from V and 4 bases from J, the junction kept 4 bases outside the gene matches. Here the CDR3 DNA reads TGCGCCAGCACCGAGACAGGGAATCAGCCCCAGCATTTT. Translating it yields CASTETGNQPQHF.

The rearrangement links TRBV25-1 to TRBJ1-1; TRBD1 aligns across 7 bases. Germline CDR1 reads MGHDK; CDR2 reads SYGVNS. J was trimmed by 5 bases and V by 6 bases; bases with no gene match: 9. The CDR3 is 14 residues long. The CDR3 DNA reads TGTGCCAGCAGAGAAACAGGGGCGTATACTGAAGCTTTCTTT. Translation: CASRETGAYTEAFF.